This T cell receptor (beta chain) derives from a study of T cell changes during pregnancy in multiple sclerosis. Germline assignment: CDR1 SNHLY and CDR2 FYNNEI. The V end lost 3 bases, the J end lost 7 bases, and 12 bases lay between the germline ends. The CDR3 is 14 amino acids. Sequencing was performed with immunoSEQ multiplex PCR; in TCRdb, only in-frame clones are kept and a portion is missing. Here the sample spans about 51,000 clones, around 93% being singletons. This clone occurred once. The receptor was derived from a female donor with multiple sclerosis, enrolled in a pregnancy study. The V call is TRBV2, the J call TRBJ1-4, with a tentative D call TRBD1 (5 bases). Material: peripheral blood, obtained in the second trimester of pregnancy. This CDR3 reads CASSDGRVGEKLFF. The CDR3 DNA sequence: TGTGCCAGCAGTGATGGCAGGGTTGGTGAAAAACTGTTTTTT.